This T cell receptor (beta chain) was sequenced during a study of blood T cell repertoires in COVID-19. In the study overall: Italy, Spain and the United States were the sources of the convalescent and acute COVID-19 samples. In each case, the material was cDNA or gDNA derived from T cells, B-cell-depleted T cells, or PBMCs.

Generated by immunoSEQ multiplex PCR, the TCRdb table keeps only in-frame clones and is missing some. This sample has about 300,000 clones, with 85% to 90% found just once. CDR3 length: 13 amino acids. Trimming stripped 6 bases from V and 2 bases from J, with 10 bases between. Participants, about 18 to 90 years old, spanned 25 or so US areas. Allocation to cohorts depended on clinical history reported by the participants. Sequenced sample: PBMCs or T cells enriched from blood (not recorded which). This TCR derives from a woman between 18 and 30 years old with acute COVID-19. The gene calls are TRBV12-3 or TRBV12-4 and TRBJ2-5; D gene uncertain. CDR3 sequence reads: CASRLNGQETQYF. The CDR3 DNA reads TGTGCCAGCAGGCTGAACGGGCAAGAGACCCAGTACTTC.